The 28 T cell receptor beta chains given below trace back to one sample, sequenced in a study of blood T cell repertoires in COVID-19. The table came from immunoSEQ multiplex PCR; TCRdb's copy has only in-frame clones and leaves some out. The sample lists approximately 150,000 clones, around three quarters seen once, with roughly 4.3% in the top ten. Source material: peripheral blood. Every receptor here comes from a man in his 60s with acute or convalescent COVID-19.

The chain recombines TRBV2 with TRBJ1-2, with TRBD1 as a possible D gene (6 bases). The germline gives CDR1 SNHLY, CDR2 FYNNEI. V was shortened by 5 bases and J by 3 bases, with 13 bases between the two germline ends. The CDR3 is made up of 14 amino acids. As DNA, the CDR3 is TGTGCCAGCAGTCAGGACAGTAGTTACTATGGCTACACCTTC. It yields the protein CASSQDSSYYGYTF.

J is TRBJ2-3 and V is TRBV24-1; 8 bases are shared with TRBD1. Germline loops: CDR1 KGHDR, CDR2 SFDVKD. The CDR3 contains 14 residues. With 4 bases clipped from V and 5 bases from J, the junction kept 4 bases outside the gene matches. The CDR3 loop is CATSDQGARDTQYF. The DNA of the CDR3 is TGTGCCACCAGTGACCAGGGGGCGCGAGATACGCAGTATTTT.

The CDR3 DNA reads as TGTGCCACCAGCAGTGGACTAGCGGGAAATGAGCAGTTCTTC. This encodes CATSSGLAGNEQFF. This chain links TRBV15 with TRBJ2-1; 12 bases align to TRBD2. V shed 3 bases and J 7 bases; nucleotides not matched to a gene: 1. Germline V gene lookup returns CDR1 LNHNV and CDR2 YYDKDF (reference sequence). The length of the CDR3 is 14 residues.

The chain uses TRBV19 and TRBJ2-3; D unclear. CDR3 length: 13 amino acids. The V and J ends lost 4 bases and 4 bases respectively, with 9 bases between them. Germline V CDR1 and CDR2: LNHDA, SQIVND (reference sequence). Here the CDR3 DNA reads TGTGCCAGTAGTAGCAGACTCCCAGATACGCAGTATTTT. Protein sequence: CASSSRLPDTQYF.

V gene TRBV6-5 combines with J gene TRBJ2-7; 8 bases map to TRBD1. This CDR3 is 16 amino acids long. Germline trimming cut 0 bases from V and 2 bases from J; bases unmatched to any gene: 6. Germline assignment: CDR1 MNHEY and CDR2 SVGAGI. CDR3 in DNA: TGTGCCAGCAGTTACTCTTCCGGACAGGGTCCCTACGAGCAGTACTTC. This sequence encodes CASSYSSGQGPYEQYF.

CDR3 in DNA: TGTGCCAGCAGTTCCCTCCCTATATCGACAGGGATTATTTCTGGAAACACCATATATTTT. Its translation is CASSSLPISTGIISGNTIYF. The chain carries TRBV2 and TRBJ1-3; 7 bases are a match to TRBD1. Germline CDR1 SNHLY, CDR2 FYNNEI. The V segment lost 5 bases and the J segment 1 base; nucleotides outside the gene matches: 20. The CDR3 is 20 residues long.

The gene calls are TRBV27 and TRBJ2-5; tentatively, D is TRBD2 (6 bases). CDR3 length equals 14 residues. Germline-derived CDR1 and CDR2 are MNHEY and SMNVEV (reference sequence). Trimming removed 4 bases from V and 5 bases from J, with 14 bases in between. CDR3 residues: CASSSSGGSETQYF. CDR3 coding DNA: TGTGCCAGCAGTTCTTCCGGGGGATCGGAGACCCAGTACTTC.

The V and J genes are TRBV6-5 and TRBJ2-5; 7 bases align to TRBD1. V shed 6 bases and J 7 bases; nucleotides not matched to a gene: 8. From germline, CDR1 is MNHEY and CDR2 SVGAGI. This CDR3 contains 13 residues. CDR3 loop: CASRMGQSGTQYF. The CDR3 nucleotides are TGTGCCAGCAGGATGGGACAGTCGGGGACCCAGTACTTC.

The J gene is TRBJ2-4, the V gene TRBV13; possibly TRBD2 for D (6 bases). The V gene's germline CDR1 is PRHDT and CDR2 FYEKMQ (reference sequence). This CDR3 has 18 residues. V lost 5 bases to trimming and J lost 1 base, with 21 bases between them. Here the CDR3 reads CASSNPLGPGGAKNIQYF. For the CDR3, the DNA is TGTGCCAGCAGCAATCCTCTAGGCCCAGGAGGGGCCAAAAACATTCAGTACTTC.

The table lists this clone with a few counts. V is TRBV19 and J is TRBJ2-7, with 9 bases matching TRBD1. The germline CDR1 and CDR2 sequences are LNHDA and SQIVND (reference sequence). Trimming took 4 bases from V and 1 from J; bases not matched to a gene: 2. The CDR3 has 14 amino acids. The CDR3 region is CASSTGTGSYEQYF. The CDR3, as DNA: TGTGCCAGTAGTACCGGGACAGGGTCCTACGAGCAGTACTTC. Full variable domain (rest looked up from reference TRBV19 and TRBJ2-7): DGGITQSPKYLFRKEGQNVTLSCEQNLNHDAMYWYRQDPGQGLRLIYYSQIVNDFQKGDIAEGYSVSREKKESFPLTVTSAQKNPTAFYLCASSTGTGSYEQYFGPGTRLTVT.

The chain couples TRBV9 to TRBJ2-2, with TRBD2 as a possible D gene (6 bases). The CDR3 extends over 14 amino acids. Looked up from germline, CDR1 is SGDLS and CDR2 is YYNGEE. The ends were cut back, 0 bases at V and 7 bases at J, with 10 bases in the middle. CDR3 in amino acids: CASSVVGGNGELFF. The CDR3 nucleotides are TGTGCCAGCAGCGTAGTAGGAGGGAACGGGGAGCTGTTTTTT.

This rearrangement joins TRBV28 to TRBJ1-5, with a weak D call TRBD1 (6 bases). CDR3 size: 14 residues. Trimming pared 6 bases from V and 6 bases from J, leaving 15 bases between. Germline lookup yields CDR1 MDHEN and CDR2 SYDVKM. CDR3 nucleotides: TGTGCCAGCAGGGATGCGGACAGTTTTCAGCCCCAGCATTTT. This gives the protein CASRDADSFQPQHF.

This chain links TRBV5-1 with TRBJ2-6; D might be TRBD2 (5 bases). With 0 bases removed from V and 4 bases from J, the gap between germline ends came to 11 bases. Germline values: CDR1 SGHRS, CDR2 YFSETQ. The CDR3 sequence is 16 residues long. The CDR3: CASSLVRGLGANVLTF. DNA for the CDR3: TGCGCCAGCAGCTTGGTTCGGGGTCTGGGGGCCAACGTCCTGACTTTC.

The chain uses TRBV19 and TRBJ2-7; 7 nucleotides align to TRBD2. Germline CDR1 reads LNHDA; CDR2 reads SQIVND (reference sequence). The CDR3 has 16 amino acids. The V and J ends lost 3 bases and 7 bases, in that order; junction bases with no gene match: 15. CDR3 loop: CASSIGHSTSRLEQYF. As DNA, the CDR3 is TGTGCCAGTAGTATTGGGCATTCGACTAGCCGCCTAGAGCAGTACTTC.

This clone was seen a handful of times. The V gene is TRBV21-1, the J gene TRBJ2-7; TRBD2 is the table's D call and was not checked against the DNA. TRBV21-1 is a known pseudogene. The CDR3 contains 19 residues. In nucleotides, the CDR3 is TGTGCCAGCAGCATAAAGGCCCGGACTAGCGGAGGGGATCCCTACGAGCAGTACTTC. Its protein is CASSIKARTSGGDPYEQYF.

This sequence joins TRBV2 and TRBJ2-7, with a possible D match to TRBD2 (6 bases). With 4 bases removed from V and 2 bases from J, the gap between germline ends came to 15 bases. The germline V gene encodes CDR1 SNHLY and CDR2 FYNNEI. This CDR3 region has 15 residues. CDR3 residues: CASSVWRGHTYEQYF. The CDR3 coding sequence is TGTGCCAGCAGTGTTTGGAGGGGCCATACCTACGAGCAGTACTTC.

A few counts support this clone. This chain joins TRBV7-8 and TRBJ2-7; 7 bases align to TRBD1. Germline V gene data show CDR1 as SGHVS and CDR2 as FQNEAQ. The V gene end was trimmed by 5 bases and the J gene end by 6 bases; junction bases not matched to a gene: 10. CDR3 length: 14 residues. The CDR3 DNA reads as TGTGCCAGCAGCACGGGACAGCTTTTCGGCGAGCAGTACTTC. This codes for CASSTGQLFGEQYF.

The V and J genes are TRBV7-9 and TRBJ2-1; 9 bases agree with TRBD2. The junction had 9 bases not matched to a gene; V was cut back by 5 bases and J by 7 bases. Germline V gene sequence: CDR1 SEHNR, CDR2 FQNEAQ (reference sequence). This CDR3 contains 15 residues. The chain's CDR3 is CASSPLAGVRNEQFF. The CDR3 bases are TGTGCCAGCAGCCCTTTAGCGGGAGTCAGAAATGAGCAGTTCTTC.

The chain uses TRBV5-1 and TRBJ1-1; 8 nucleotides agree with TRBD1. J lost 6 bases, V lost 0 bases, and 4 bases had no gene match. The CDR3 sequence is 14 residues long. CDR1 and CDR2 (germline): SGHRS, YFSETQ. The CDR3 nucleotides are TGCGCCAGCAGCTTGGGGACAGGGATCCCTGAAGCTTTCTTT. Translating it yields CASSLGTGIPEAFF.

This chain uses TRBV7-9 with TRBJ2-7; D unclear. Germline lookup yields CDR1 SEHNR and CDR2 FQNEAQ (reference sequence). Trimming took off 3 bases at V and 6 bases at J, with 6 bases between the two ends. The CDR3 runs 11 residues. The CDR3 region has the DNA TGTGCCAGCAGCTTCCTCTCCGAGCAGTACTTC. Its protein product is CASSFLSEQYF.

The chain carries TRBV28 and TRBJ2-5; 10 nucleotides line up with TRBD2. J lost 1 base, V lost 7 bases, and 6 bases had no gene match. This CDR3 has 15 residues. CDR1 MDHEN and CDR2 SYDVKM come from the germline V gene. CDR3 region: CASTQAGGTQETQYF. In DNA, the CDR3 is TGTGCCAGCACCCAAGCGGGAGGGACCCAAGAGACCCAGTACTTC.

The V and J genes are TRBV10-3 and TRBJ2-1; TRBD2 matches 13 bases. The CDR3 totals 14 residues. V shed 5 bases and J 10 bases; nucleotides not matched to a gene: 5. Per germline, CDR1 ENHRY and CDR2 SYGVKD. The CDR3 protein is CAISSGLAGDEQFF. The CDR3 DNA follows: TGTGCCATCAGTTCAGGACTAGCGGGAGACGAGCAGTTCTTC.

The V call is TRBV7-3, the J call TRBJ2-7; 7 bases align to TRBD2. The CDR3 runs 15 residues. V trimming: 5 bases; J trimming: 5 bases; junction bases outside the gene matches: 12. Germline CDR1 is SGHTA and CDR2 is FQGTGA. CDR3 residues: CASSITSAGTDEQYF. DNA for the CDR3: TGTGCCAGCAGCATTACATCAGCGGGAACCGACGAGCAGTACTTC.

The J gene is TRBJ1-2, the V gene TRBV5-6; 8 nucleotides agree with TRBD1. After removal of 0 bases from V and 7 bases from J, the junction contained 5 bases not matched to a gene. The CDR3 runs 14 residues. The germline gives CDR1 SGHDT, CDR2 YYEEEE. CDR3 bases: TGTGCCAGCAGCTTGGGGACAGGGTCGGCTGGCTACACCTTC. Encoded protein: CASSLGTGSAGYTF.

This clone was seen ten or more times. This CDR3 is CASSTTSGPSYEQYF. In DNA, the CDR3 is TGTGCCAGCAGCACGACTAGCGGGCCCTCCTACGAGCAGTACTTC. The chain employs TRBV5-4 and TRBJ2-7; 10 bases are shared with TRBD2. Per germline, CDR1 SGHNT and CDR2 YYREEE (reference sequence). The CDR3 runs 15 residues. Unmatched junction bases numbered 4, after V lost 4 bases and J lost 0 bases.

The CDR3 DNA follows: TGCGCCAGCAGTGAGAGGCCGGGACAGGGTTTCTCCTACGAGCAGTACTTC. Translated: CASSERPGQGFSYEQYF. The chain carries TRBV10-2 and TRBJ2-7, with TRBD1 matching over 9 bases. From germline, CDR1 is WSHSY and CDR2 SAAADI. The CDR3 is made up of 17 amino acids. V gave up 2 bases and J gave up 0 bases; unmatched junction bases: 8.

The chain is built from TRBV19 and TRBJ1-1, with D possibly TRBD1 on 5 matching bases. Trimming shortened V by 6 bases and J by 5 bases, and 16 bases separated the two germline ends. CDR3 length equals 14 residues. Germline V CDR1 and CDR2: LNHDA, SQIVND (reference sequence). In DNA, the CDR3 is TGTGCCAGTAGGGGGCCAGCCCTTGGGACTGAAGCTTTCTTT. Translation: CASRGPALGTEAFF.

This chain joins TRBV29-1 and TRBJ2-7, with TRBD1 matching over 10 bases. Germline CDR1 is SQVTM and CDR2 is ANQGSEA. V lost 6 bases to trimming and J lost 2 bases; unmatched junction nucleotides: 7. CDR3 length: 14 residues. CDR3 sequence (DNA): TGCAGCGTCCGGGACAGGGGAAACCCCTACGAGCAGTACTTC. This gives the protein CSVRDRGNPYEQYF.